This TCR beta chain was recorded in a study of beta chain features in type 1 diabetes. Study outcomes and limitations: For cells with high TCR expression, cDNA sequencing could yield over-representation.

The isolated RNA, all of it, was reverse transcribed, so expressed TCRB transcripts were what got sequenced. TCRdb's copy holds only in-frame clones and misses some; the assay was immunoSEQ multiplex PCR. Here the sample spans around 280,000 clones, around 7.8% being singletons. Remarks on this clone: The antigen remains undetermined.

The receptor's source is a woman aged 18-29 years in good health. The sequenced material came from central memory CD4+ T cells from blood.

In DNA, the CDR3 is TGTGCCAGCACCCGGTACGGAGAGACCCAGTACTTC. It encodes CASTRYGETQYF. V is TRBV7-8 and J is TRBJ2-5; D gene ambiguous. Germline CDR1 SGHVS, CDR2 FQNEAQ. This CDR3 has 12 amino acids. V dropped 7 bases and J dropped 4 bases, with 10 bases sitting between them.